What follows are 3 T cell receptor beta chains derived from one specimen sequenced in a study of T cell repertoires in cytomegalovirus infection. Each CDR3 protein gets one entry after TCRdb re-called the reads with MiXCR. The table lists a few hundred thousand distinct CDR3 sequences, approximately 15% of them singletons, with less than 50% in the top ten. The sample comprised CD8+ T cells from PBMCs. The receptors originated from a human donor in good health (CMV status not recorded). Some clones in this sample may be carry-over from other donors' samples.

V is TRBV29-1 and J is TRBJ1-1, with a weak D call TRBD1 (5 bases). The CDR3 loop spans 13 amino acids. The V and J ends lost 7 bases and 0 bases respectively, with 12 bases between them. Germline V CDR1 and CDR2: SQVTM, ANQGSEA. CDR3 nucleotides: TGCAGCGCCCGACAGTTAATGAACACTGAAGCTTTCTTT. Translation gives CSARQLMNTEAFF.

This clonotype was seen a handful of times. V gene TRBV6-2 or TRBV6-3 combines with J gene TRBJ2-5; D is ambiguous. The germline V gene encodes CDR1 MNHEY and CDR2 SVGEGT. This CDR3 spans 14 amino acids. V shed 0 bases and J shed 5 bases, with 10 bases lying between them. Here the CDR3 reads CASSYSSLRETQYF. CDR3 sequence (DNA): TGTGCCAGCAGTTACTCGTCTTTGAGGGAGACCCAGTACTTC.

This clonotype has ten or more counts. V and J are TRBV19 and TRBJ2-7; 7 nucleotides match TRBD1. Germline CDR1 is LNHDA and CDR2 is SQIVND (reference sequence). The CDR3 contains 13 residues. Germline trimming cut 4 bases from V and 3 bases from J; bases unmatched to any gene: 3. The CDR3 DNA reads as TGTGCCAGTAGTACGACAGGGTTCTACGAGCAGTACTTC. This gives the protein CASSTTGFYEQYF.